Shown below are 7 T cell receptor beta chains from a single sample sequenced in a study of cytomegalovirus exposure and HLA in healthy donors (TCRdb year 2017). The library was generated by the immunoSEQ multiplex PCR assay. A mixture of 60 forward primers for TCR Vbeta segments and 13 reverse primers for TCR Jbeta segments was used in the multiplex PCR. TCRdb obtained this table from immuneACCESS and retained in-frame rearrangements with V and J assigned. These tables miss some clones; where compared with another copy, unresolved V genes account for less than half of the shortfall, and the remainder is unexplained. Here the sample has 190,000 or so clones; around 75% occur a single time. About 0.37% of the sample is held by the ten biggest clonotypes. Material for sequencing was PBMCs. Receptors originate from a male donor in good health and CMV-seropositive.

The chain combines TRBV30 with TRBJ1-1; D unclear. The CDR3 extends over 12 amino acids. Looked up from germline, CDR1 is GTSNPN and CDR2 is SVGIG (reference sequence). Trimming cost V 2 bases and J 7 bases, with 11 bases left between them. The CDR3 protein is CAWSPGGVEAFF. Written as DNA, the CDR3 is TGTGCCTGGAGTCCTGGCGGGGTTGAAGCTTTCTTT.

The rearrangement uses TRBV5-8 and TRBJ1-1; D is perhaps TRBD1 (6 bases). V lost 0 bases and J 0 bases, leaving 9 bases between the germline ends. The CDR3 covers 15 residues. Germline CDR1 and CDR2: SGHTS and YDEGEE. This CDR3 is CASSLVRDMNTEAFF. The CDR3 bases are TGTGCCAGCAGCTTGGTCAGGGACATGAACACTGAAGCTTTCTTT.

The CDR3 bases are TGTGCCAGCGGAGCGGGGGGTAAGAATGAGCAGTTCTTC. It specifies CASGAGGKNEQFF. The rearrangement uses TRBV6-4 and TRBJ2-1; 9 nucleotides align to TRBD2. This CDR3 spans 13 amino acids. Germline V CDR1 and CDR2: MRHNA, SNTAGT. V shed 8 bases, J shed 7 bases, and the junction held 6 bases outside the gene matches.

The CDR3 DNA reads as TGTGCCAGCAGCTTACCAGGGGGATTGTATAACTATGGCTACACCTTC. Translated: CASSLPGGLYNYGYTF. This rearrangement joins TRBV11-2 to TRBJ1-2; 7 bases fit TRBD1. The CDR3 runs 16 residues. J was trimmed by 1 base and V by 2 bases; bases with no gene match: 7. Germline V gene data show CDR1 as SGHAT and CDR2 as FQNNGV.

The V and J genes are TRBV7-9 and TRBJ2-1; D ambiguous. The CDR3 runs to 15 residues. From germline, CDR1 is SEHNR and CDR2 FQNEAQ (reference sequence). V was pared by 10 bases and J by 3 bases, with 19 bases between. CDR3 sequence reads: CATPAVATHYNEQFF. The CDR3, as DNA: TGTGCCACCCCGGCGGTAGCAACACACTACAATGAGCAGTTCTTC.

The sample holds a few counts of this clone. The J gene is TRBJ1-2, the V gene TRBV7-2, with 9 bases identical to TRBD1. V trimming: 7 bases; J trimming: 7 bases; junction bases outside the gene matches: 10. The CDR3 totals 14 residues. From germline, CDR1 is SGHTA and CDR2 FQGNSA. CDR3 DNA sequence: TGTGCCAGCACCCCCGGGACAGGGAATGGTGGCTACACCTTC. Translation: CASTPGTGNGGYTF.

The chain employs TRBV7-2 and TRBJ2-7, with a possible D match to TRBD2 (6 bases). Germline V lookup: CDR1 SGHTA, CDR2 FQGNSA. CDR3 length: 12 amino acids. V shed 7 bases and J shed 5 bases, with 12 bases lying between them. CDR3 nucleotide sequence: TGTGCCAGCACCCCTCGGAGGGACGAGCAGTACTTC. Protein product: CASTPRRDEQYF. The full variable domain, its missing parts supplied by reference TRBV7-2 and TRBJ2-7, is GAGVSQSPSNKVTEKGKDVELRCDPISGHTALYWYRQSLGQGLEFLIYFQGNSAPDKSGLPSDRFSAERTGGSVSTLTIQRTQQEDSAVYLCASTPRRDEQYFGPGTRLTVT.